The present entry profiles one T cell receptor (beta chain) with its context. Only in-frame clones appear in the TCRdb table, and some are missing; sequencing was by immunoSEQ multiplex PCR. The sample comprises 40,000 or so clones, about 90% of which are singletons, and about 0.37% rests with the top ten. This specimen belongs to a study of OX40 agonist ivuxolimab in advanced cancers. Germline trimming cut 6 bases from V and 0 bases from J; bases unmatched to any gene: 5. Germline V gene data show CDR1 as MNHNS and CDR2 as SASEGT. The CDR3 runs 15 residues. The V call is TRBV6-1, the J call TRBJ2-7, with TRBD2 identical over 10 bases. The sequences come from CD4+ or CD8+ T cells sorted from blood, collected in a trial of the OX40 agonist ivuxolimab. The clonotype originates from an adult with an advanced solid tumor such as melanoma, head and neck, liver or kidney cancer. The CDR3 sequence: CASRITSGVSYEQYF. The CDR3 nucleotides read TGTGCCAGCAGAATAACTAGCGGGGTCTCCTACGAGCAGTACTTC.